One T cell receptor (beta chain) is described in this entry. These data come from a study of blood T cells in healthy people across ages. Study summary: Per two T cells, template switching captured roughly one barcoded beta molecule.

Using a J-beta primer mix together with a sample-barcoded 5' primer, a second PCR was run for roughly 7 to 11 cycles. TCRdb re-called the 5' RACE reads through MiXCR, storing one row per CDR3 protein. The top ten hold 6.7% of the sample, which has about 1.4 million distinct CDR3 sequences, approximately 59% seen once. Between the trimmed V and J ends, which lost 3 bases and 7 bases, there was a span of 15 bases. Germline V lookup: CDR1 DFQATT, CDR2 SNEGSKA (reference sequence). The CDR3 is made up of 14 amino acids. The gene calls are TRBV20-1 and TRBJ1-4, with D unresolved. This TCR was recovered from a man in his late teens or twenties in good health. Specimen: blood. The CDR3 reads CSASGPPGGEKLFF. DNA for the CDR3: TGCAGTGCTAGTGGACCGCCCGGCGGTGAAAAACTGTTTTTT.